This T cell receptor beta chain derives from a study of OX40 agonist ivuxolimab in advanced cancers. Study-wide context: Melanoma, hepatocellular carcinoma, head and neck or renal cell cancer occurred in dose-escalation patients.

On this clone itself: The antigen is unknown.

Findings and caveats of the study: Antigen specificity was not determined for the expanded peripheral T cells. Among patients with partial responses at 0.1-3.0 mg/kg, clonal expansion was among the lowest.

Germline V gene sequence: CDR1 SGHDT, CDR2 YYEEEE. The CDR3 is made up of 15 amino acids. The V and J ends lost 2 bases and 7 bases, in that order; junction bases with no gene match: 9. Sequenced by immunoSEQ multiplex PCR; TCRdb stores in-frame clones only, minus some. The table includes 50,000 to 75,000 clones, 75% to 90% detected once. Sequenced material: CD4+ or CD8+ T cells sorted from blood, taken in a trial of the OX40 agonist ivuxolimab. V usage is TRBV5-6 and J usage is TRBJ1-2, with 9 bases lining up with TRBD1. The clonotype originates from an adult with an advanced solid tumor such as melanoma, head and neck, liver or kidney cancer. CDR3 DNA: TGTGCCAGCAGCTTAGGACAGGGGTTCGCAGCTGGCTACACCTTC. Translating it yields CASSLGQGFAAGYTF.